The 15 T cell receptor beta chains below come from one sample, sequenced in a study of blood T cell repertoires in COVID-19 (dated by TCRdb to 2018 to 2021). The library was built by means of the immunoSEQ multiplex PCR assay. In TCRdb, the immuneACCESS table is reduced to in-frame sequences with V and J assigned. These tables do not hold every clone; where another copy was compared, an unresolved V gene accounts for under half, and the others remain unexplained. Present in this sample are around 75,000 clones, roughly 88% of which were seen just once. The ten largest clones represent over 2.5% of the sample. Specimen: peripheral blood. All receptors derive from a human donor in a cohort sampled during active COVID-19.

The chain links TRBV6-5 to TRBJ2-2; tentatively, D is TRBD2 (5 bases). CDR1 is MNHEY and CDR2 is SVGAGI in the germline V gene. This CDR3 has 12 amino acids. V lost 6 bases and J 4 bases, leaving 6 bases between the germline ends. Written as DNA, the CDR3 is TGTGCCAGCAGGAGGGCCACCGGGGAGCTGTTTTTT. Translation gives CASRRATGELFF.

The chain employs TRBV7-2 and TRBJ1-5, with unresolved D. The germline V and J ends were trimmed by 3 bases and 2 bases, with 11 bases remaining between them. CDR3 length equals 15 residues. The germline CDR1 and CDR2 sequences are SGHTA and FQGNSA. The CDR3 loop is CASSFLGDGNQPQHF. The CDR3 coding sequence is TGTGCCAGCAGCTTTTTGGGAGATGGCAATCAGCCCCAGCATTTT.

The J gene is TRBJ2-7, the V gene TRBV27, with D perhaps TRBD2 (6 bases). CDR1 is MNHEY, CDR2 SMNVEV, per germline (reference sequence). The CDR3 runs 14 residues. The V end lost 3 bases, the J end lost 4 bases, and 13 bases lay between the germline ends. The CDR3 nucleotides read TGTGCCAGCAGTTTTGGGGCGGGGCCTTACGAGCAGTACTTC. Encoded protein: CASSFGAGPYEQYF.

This chain uses TRBV25-1 with TRBJ1-6, with D maybe TRBD1 (5 bases). The CDR3 runs 15 residues. The germline V gene has CDR1 MGHDK and CDR2 SYGVNS. V gave up 6 bases and J gave up 10 bases, with 19 bases separating them. CDR3 loop: CASSASSGGGSPLHF. CDR3 bases: TGTGCCAGCAGCGCCTCCTCCGGCGGGGGATCACCCCTCCACTTT.

The J gene is TRBJ1-1, the V gene TRBV5-1, with 10 bases aligning to TRBD1. The junction had 4 bases not matched to a gene; V was cut back by 3 bases and J by 5 bases. The CDR3 totals 14 residues. Germline V gives CDR1 SGHRS, CDR2 YFSETQ. CDR3 in amino acids: CASSWTGGETEAFF. The CDR3 nucleotides read TGCGCCAGCAGCTGGACAGGGGGGGAAACTGAAGCTTTCTTT. The complete variable domain, with remaining parts taken from reference TRBV5-1 and TRBJ1-1, reads KAGVTQTPRYLIKTRGQQVTLSCSPISGHRSVSWYQQTPGQGLQFLFEYFSETQRNKGNFPGRFSGRQFSNSRSEMNVSTLELGDSALYLCASSWTGGETEAFFGQGTRLTVV.

In this sample, this clone is medium-sized. This chain joins TRBV14 and TRBJ2-3, with 13 bases fitting TRBD2. Germline V gives CDR1 SGHDN, CDR2 FVKESK. The CDR3 spans 16 residues. Trimming removed 3 bases from V and 6 bases from J; junction bases left unmatched: 6. The CDR3 loop reads CASSHLLAGGPDTQYF. CDR3 coding DNA: TGTGCCAGCAGCCACTTACTAGCGGGGGGGCCCGATACGCAGTATTTT. The full variable domain, rest sourced from reference TRBV14 and TRBJ2-3, is EAGVTQFPSHSVIEKGQTVTLRCDPISGHDNLYWYRRVMGKEIKFLLHFVKESKQDESGMPNNRFLAERTGGTYSTLKVQPAELEDSGVYFCASSHLLAGGPDTQYFGPGTRLTVL.

This rearrangement joins TRBV6-2 or TRBV6-3 to TRBJ2-1; D uncertain. The CDR3 sequence is 12 residues long. V lost 0 bases and J 10 bases, leaving 7 bases between the germline ends. CDR1 and CDR2 (germline): MNHEY, SVGEGT. The CDR3 sequence is CASSYSETEQFF. CDR3 DNA sequence: TGTGCCAGCAGTTACTCTGAAACAGAGCAGTTCTTC.

The chain couples TRBV5-8 to TRBJ2-3, with 9 bases fitting TRBD1. Germline trimming cut 4 bases from V and 1 base from J; bases unmatched to any gene: 4. Per germline, CDR1 SGHTS and CDR2 YDEGEE. There are 15 residues in the CDR3. This CDR3 reads CASSLGDRGTDTQYF. The CDR3 region has the DNA TGTGCCAGCAGCCTCGGGGACAGGGGCACAGATACGCAGTATTTT.

V is TRBV2 and J is TRBJ1-2; 7 bases line up with TRBD1. The germline V gene encodes CDR1 SNHLY and CDR2 FYNNEI. The CDR3 totals 12 residues. The CDR3: CACAQGSYGYTF. The CDR3 coding sequence is TGTGCGTGCGCACAGGGGTCCTATGGCTACACCTTC.

The genes are TRBV29-1 and TRBJ2-7; no clear D. From germline, CDR1 is SQVTM and CDR2 ANQGSEA. This CDR3 has 11 residues. V lost 4 bases, J lost 6 bases, and 10 bases lay in between. CDR3 coding DNA: TGCAGCGTTGGATTGGGCCCCGAGCAGTACTTC. The encoded protein is CSVGLGPEQYF.

This clone was detected a few times. The chain combines TRBV27 with TRBJ2-7, with 8 bases lining up with TRBD1. Germline CDR1 MNHEY, CDR2 SMNVEV (reference sequence). J was trimmed by 4 bases and V by 6 bases; bases with no gene match: 20. The CDR3 totals 18 residues. In DNA form, the CDR3 reads TGTGCCAGCAGCCCAGTCCCCCTTCTAACAGGGGGTGGGTACGAGCAGTACTTC. Translated: CASSPVPLLTGGGYEQYF.

This chain links TRBV19 with TRBJ1-6, with 7 bases identical to TRBD1. After removal of 5 bases from V and 6 bases from J, the junction contained 7 bases not matched to a gene. This CDR3 has 15 residues. Germline V gene sequence: CDR1 LNHDA, CDR2 SQIVND (reference sequence). CDR3 in DNA: TGTGCCAGTAGTGAAAGACAGGGAGGTAATTCACCCCTCCACTTT. It codes for CASSERQGGNSPLHF.

This chain connects TRBV10-3 to TRBJ1-3; possible D gene TRBD1, 5 bases. CDR1 is ENHRY, CDR2 SYGVKD, per germline. There are 17 residues in the CDR3. Trimming stripped 0 bases from V and 0 bases from J, with 12 bases between. The CDR3 nucleotides are TGTGCCATCAGTGAGTCTGGCGGGGCTCTCTCTGGAAACACCATATATTTT. Protein: CAISESGGALSGNTIYF.

The V gene is TRBV7-9, the J gene TRBJ1-6; TRBD1 matches at 7 bases. CDR3 length: 14 residues. Germline V lookup: CDR1 SEHNR, CDR2 FQNEAQ (reference sequence). The ends lost 5 bases at V and 6 bases at J; junction bases unmatched: 4. The CDR3 protein is CASSPGGRNSPLHF. The DNA for the CDR3 is TGTGCCAGCAGCCCAGGGGGTCGTAATTCACCCCTCCACTTT.

The CDR3 region is CASRPAGLADIKNIQYF. The CDR3 nucleotides read TGTGCCAGCAGGCCCGCGGGACTAGCGGATATAAAAAACATTCAGTACTTC. The V and J genes are TRBV27 and TRBJ2-4; 11 bases are a match to TRBD2. Per the germline V gene, CDR1 is MNHEY and CDR2 is SMNVEV (reference sequence). The J segment lost 4 bases and the V segment lost 6 bases, leaving 11 bases of the junction unmatched. This CDR3 has 17 amino acids.